Below, one T cell receptor beta chain is given with its context. This entry is derived from a study of blood T cell repertoires in COVID-19. Study information: Whether acute or convalescent, the COVID-19 samples came from the United States, Italy and Spain.

In the original processing: Nucleated cell counts were estimated from reference gene primer amplification. Here immunoSEQ multiplex PCR was the method, and the copy in TCRdb shows in-frame clones only, minus some. V, J and clone size are taken as reported in that table, and D and trimming were inferred from the DNA itself. This sample has roughly 150,000 clones, with roughly three quarters found just once. The CDR3 has 18 residues. CDR1 is MGHRA, CDR2 YSYEKL, per germline. With 0 bases removed from V and 8 bases from J, the gap between germline ends came to 23 bases. V is TRBV4-1 and J is TRBJ2-1; a possible D gene is TRBD1 (6 bases). The receptor was derived from a man between 60 and 70 years old with acute or convalescent COVID-19. The sequenced material came from peripheral blood. The CDR3 sequence: CASSQDAIRTEKNYEQFF. CDR3 nucleotides: TGCGCCAGCAGCCAAGATGCCATCCGGACAGAAAAGAACTATGAGCAGTTCTTC.